The rows below give T cell receptor beta chains drawn from one sample of a study of blood T cell repertoires in COVID-19. Sequencing was performed with immunoSEQ multiplex PCR; in TCRdb, only in-frame clones are kept and a portion is missing. The table includes about 160,000 clones, about 93% detected once. Sequencing was carried out using peripheral blood. Receptors originate from a woman aged 45-65 years with acute or convalescent COVID-19. The CDR3 runs from the conserved cysteine through the conserved F or W. The D gene is left open where the match is weak. Clone size is stated in some rows and not others, as once, few, many or a class when expanded.

size	J	V	D	length	DNA	CDR3
-	TRBJ2-1	TRBV7-2	-	13	TGTGCCAGCAGCTTACGGTCCTACAATGAGCAGTTCTTC	CASSLRSYNEQFF
-	TRBJ1-2	TRBV7-9	-	14	TGTGCCAGCATAAAATCCGGGACATCATTCGGCTACACCTTC	CASIKSGTSFGYTF
-	TRBJ2-1	TRBV7-2	TRBD2	17	TGTGCCAGCAGCTTAGTGGGGGCGGGAGGAACCTACAATGAGCAGTTCTTC	CASSLVGAGGTYNEQFF
once	TRBJ2-7	TRBV6-1	TRBD1	18	TGTGCCAGCAGTGAATATCTATTCTGGGGACAGGGGCAGGACGAGCAGTACTTC	CASSEYLFWGQGQDEQYF
-	TRBJ1-4	TRBV19	TRBD1	13	TGTGCCAGTAGGCGGGACAGGGACGAAAAACTGTTTTTT	CASRRDRDEKLFF
-	TRBJ2-2	TRBV21-1	-	17	TGTGCCAGCAGCAAAGGATGGACACTGACGAACACCGGGGAGCTGTTTTTT	CASSKGWTLTNTGELFF
-	TRBJ2-3	TRBV3-1/TRBV3-2	-	14	TGTGCCAGCAGCCAAGGGGGGCCTGCAGATACGCAGTATTTT	CASSQGGPADTQYF
-	TRBJ1-1	TRBV10-1	-	13	TGCGCCAGCAGTTATGGAGAAGACACTGAAGCTTTCTTT	CASSYGEDTEAFF
-	TRBJ1-1	TRBV19	-	15	TGTGCCAGTACTCATCATTCGCGGGGGAACACTGAAGCTTTCTTT	CASTHHSRGNTEAFF
-	TRBJ2-7	TRBV7-2	TRBD2	14	TGTGCCAGCAGCTTAGGAGCGGGGTTCGGCGAGCAGTACTTC	CASSLGAGFGEQYF